These 30 T cell receptor beta chains came from one sample sequenced in a study of CD8+ T cells in alopecia areata. RNA extraction was followed by reverse transcription into cDNA, which acted as the sequencing template. Method: immunoSEQ multiplex PCR; TCRdb's copy keeps in-frame clones and lacks some. The sample shows about 200,000 clones, nearly 60% of them seen only once. Treatment noted: oral pan-JAK inhibitor, 5-10 mg twice daily. The sequences come from CD4+ T cells sorted from blood, collected at week 24, from a patient treated with tofacitinib. The source is a human donor with alopecia areata.

This clone showed up just a few times. The V gene is TRBV14, the J gene TRBJ2-7; TRBD2 aligns across 10 bases. The V gene end was trimmed by 1 base and the J gene end by 2 bases; junction bases not matched to a gene: 5. Germline V gene data show CDR1 as SGHDN and CDR2 as FVKESK. This CDR3 has 16 residues. The DNA for the CDR3 is TGTGCCAGCAGCCAAGTCGGGCTAGCGGGAGCCTACGAGCAGTACTTC. Translating gives CASSQVGLAGAYEQYF.

DNA of the CDR3: TGTGCCAGCAGTGAATTGGGGGACGAGCAGTACTTC. It codes for CASSELGDEQYF. The chain carries TRBV25-1 and TRBJ2-7; D assignment may be TRBD1 or TRBD2 (5 bases each). Trimming took 1 base from V and 5 from J, leaving 6 bases between them. The CDR3 loop spans 12 amino acids. Per germline, CDR1 MGHDK and CDR2 SYGVNS.

This clone was counted only a few times. V is TRBV11-2 and J is TRBJ1-2; TRBD1 matches at 7 bases. The CDR3 length is 13 residues. The germline V gene encodes CDR1 SGHAT and CDR2 FQNNGV. Germline trimming cut 4 bases from V and 8 bases from J; bases unmatched to any gene: 7. The CDR3 protein is CASSSRQGWGYTF. The CDR3 nucleotides are TGTGCCAGCAGCTCAAGACAGGGTTGGGGCTACACCTTC.

The chain joins TRBV9 to TRBJ2-1; 10 positions match TRBD2. The germline gives CDR1 SGDLS, CDR2 YYNGEE. Trimming cost V 4 bases and J 7 bases; bases outside gene matches: 2. The CDR3 is made up of 13 amino acids. Here the CDR3 reads CASSLAGANEQFF. Written as DNA, the CDR3 is TGTGCCAGCAGCCTAGCGGGGGCGAATGAGCAGTTCTTC. Based on the CDR3 plus reference TRBV9 and TRBJ2-1, the full variable domain is DSGVTQTPKHLITATGQRVTLRCSPRSGDLSVYWYQQSLDQGLQFLIQYYNGEERAKGNILERFSAQQFPDLHSELNLSSLELGDSALYFCASSLAGANEQFFGPGTRLTVL.

This clone has more than one count but fewer than ten. The gene calls are TRBV4-1 and TRBJ2-5, with 9 positions matching TRBD1. V shed 2 bases and J 2 bases; nucleotides not matched to a gene: 15. Germline V gives CDR1 MGHRA, CDR2 YSYEKL. The CDR3 totals 19 residues. Written as DNA, the CDR3 is TGCGCCAGCAGCCAAATTTCCGGGACAGGGTCCGGGGGGCAAGAGACCCAGTACTTC. Translation: CASSQISGTGSGGQETQYF.

The rearrangement links TRBV23-1 to TRBJ1-1; a possible D gene is TRBD1 (5 bases). TRBV23-1 is an open reading frame whose function is uncertain. V dropped 2 bases and J dropped 1 base, with 8 bases sitting between them. The CDR3 is made up of 14 amino acids. Written as DNA, the CDR3 is TGCGCCAGCAGTCAACGTACAGGGAACACTGAAGCTTTCTTT. Protein: CASSQRTGNTEAFF.

The V gene is TRBV6-5, the J gene TRBJ1-1; no definite D call. Deletions cut 7 bases from V and 3 bases from J, with 12 bases between. The germline V gene has CDR1 MNHEY and CDR2 SVGAGI. The CDR3 is made up of 13 amino acids. In DNA form, the CDR3 reads TGTGCCAGCACCTACGACACCCACACTGAAGCTTTCTTT. Translating it yields CASTYDTHTEAFF.

The sample holds a few counts of this clone. The chain combines TRBV5-1 with TRBJ2-3, with 9 bases identical to TRBD1. This CDR3 is 14 amino acids long. Germline CDR1 SGHRS, CDR2 YFSETQ. V lost 4 bases, J lost 3 bases, and 3 bases stayed unmatched. For the CDR3, the DNA is TGCGCCAGCAGCCAGGGACAGGGAACAGATACGCAGTATTTT. Its translation: CASSQGQGTDTQYF.

V usage is TRBV20-1 and J usage is TRBJ1-6, with 7 bases matching TRBD1. The CDR3 runs to 11 residues. Looked up from germline, CDR1 is DFQATT and CDR2 is SNEGSKA (reference sequence). Losses at the gene ends were 5 bases for V and 14 bases for J; bases not matched to a gene: 6. The DNA for the CDR3 is TGCAGTGCTCGAGGGGGCCAGGCCCTCCACTTT. Translating gives CSARGGQALHF.

V and J are TRBV6-4 and TRBJ2-3, with 7 bases that match TRBD1. The CDR3 has 15 amino acids. The V gene's germline CDR1 is MRHNA and CDR2 SNTAGT. V lost 6 bases to trimming and J lost 2 bases; unmatched junction nucleotides: 8. CDR3 DNA: TGTGCCAGCAGGCCGACAGGGAAGCACACAGATACGCAGTATTTT. It specifies CASRPTGKHTDTQYF.

The table lists this clone with a count of one. The chain couples TRBV5-1 to TRBJ2-3, with 10 bases aligning to TRBD2. The junction had 7 bases not matched to a gene; V was cut back by 0 bases and J by 3 bases. The CDR3 has 17 residues. Per germline, CDR1 SGHRS and CDR2 YFSETQ. The CDR3 protein is CASSLGLAGVGTDTQYF. The CDR3 DNA follows: TGCGCCAGCAGCTTGGGGCTAGCGGGGGTAGGGACAGATACGCAGTATTTT.

The rearrangement links TRBV6-5 to TRBJ1-6; D remains ambiguous. Per germline, CDR1 MNHEY and CDR2 SVGAGI. The V and J ends lost 6 bases and 0 bases respectively, with 6 bases between them. The CDR3 is made up of 14 amino acids. The CDR3 DNA reads TGTGCCAGCAGAAAGAGCTCCTATAATTCACCCCTCCACTTT. This sequence encodes CASRKSSYNSPLHF.

The rearrangement links TRBV29-1 to TRBJ2-4, with TRBD1 identical over 9 bases. The CDR3 extends over 14 amino acids. CDR1 is SQVTM and CDR2 is ANQGSEA in the germline V gene. V lost 5 bases and J lost 2; bases outside the gene matches: 4. The CDR3: CSVTGGATKNIQYF. The CDR3 DNA sequence: TGCAGCGTTACAGGGGGCGCAACCAAAAACATTCAGTACTTC. Full variable domain (rest looked up from reference TRBV29-1 and TRBJ2-4): SAVISQKPSRDICQRGTSLTIQCQVDSQVTMMFWYRQQPGQSLTLIATANQGSEATYESGFVIDKFPISRPNLTFSTLTVSNMSPEDSSIYLCSVTGGATKNIQYFGAGTRLSVL.

In its sample, this clone was seen once. The chain joins TRBV5-1 to TRBJ2-1; 9 nucleotides align to TRBD1. Germline V lookup: CDR1 SGHRS, CDR2 YFSETQ. J lost 6 bases, V lost 4 bases, and 8 bases had no gene match. This CDR3 spans 15 amino acids. This chain's CDR3 is CASSHRDRAANEQFF. The CDR3 region has the DNA TGCGCCAGCAGCCATCGGGACAGGGCGGCCAATGAGCAGTTCTTC.

The V and J genes are TRBV7-2 and TRBJ2-7; D remains ambiguous. Germline values: CDR1 SGHTA, CDR2 FQGNSA. With 0 bases removed from V and 6 bases from J, the gap between germline ends came to 12 bases. The CDR3 spans 14 residues. DNA for the CDR3: TGTGCCAGCAGCTTAGCCCCCGGGTCCGCCGAGCAGTACTTC. Its protein product is CASSLAPGSAEQYF.

The J gene is TRBJ2-7, the V gene TRBV28; 13 bases fit TRBD2. CDR1 is MDHEN, CDR2 SYDVKM, per germline. V shed 6 bases, J shed 7 bases, and the junction held 9 bases outside the gene matches. There are 15 residues in the CDR3. The CDR3 region is CASRYGLAGVGEQYF. DNA of the CDR3: TGTGCCAGCAGATACGGACTAGCGGGAGTCGGAGAGCAGTACTTC. The whole variable domain, remainder taken from reference TRBV28 and TRBJ2-7, is DVKVTQSSRYLVKRTGEKVFLECVQDMDHENMFWYRQDPGLGLRLIYFSYDVKMKEKGDIPEGYSVSREKKERFSLILESASTNQTSMYLCASRYGLAGVGEQYFGPGTRLTVT.

The chain's CDR3 is CSVEEDRLGYGYTF. The CDR3 DNA reads as TGCAGCGTTGAAGAGGACAGGTTGGGTTATGGCTACACCTTC. The rearrangement uses TRBV29-1 and TRBJ1-2; 7 nucleotides match TRBD1. Germline CDR1 SQVTM, CDR2 ANQGSEA. This CDR3 has 14 residues. J gave up 5 bases and V 0 bases, and 6 bases lay outside the gene matches.

This clone was observed a few times. The rearrangement uses TRBV6-6 and TRBJ2-3; 11 nucleotides agree with TRBD1. Germline assignment: CDR1 MNHNY and CDR2 SVGAGI (reference sequence). V lost 6 bases, J lost 4 bases, and 6 bases stayed unmatched. The CDR3 is 15 residues long. The CDR3 here is CASRPGQGGPDTQYF. CDR3 sequence (DNA): TGTGCCAGCAGACCGGGACAGGGGGGACCAGATACGCAGTATTTT.

This clone was picked up a small number of times. The chain recombines TRBV5-1 with TRBJ1-4; D gene uncertain. With 0 bases removed from V and 3 bases from J, the gap between germline ends came to 6 bases. The CDR3 is 14 amino acids. Looked up from germline, CDR1 is SGHRS and CDR2 is YFSETQ. The CDR3: CASSLERANEKLFF. The CDR3 DNA reads as TGCGCCAGCAGCTTGGAGAGGGCTAATGAAAAACTGTTTTTT.

Only a few counts were recorded for this clone. The rearrangement uses TRBV2 and TRBJ2-7; 7 bases are a match to TRBD1. This CDR3 has 13 residues. The germline gives CDR1 SNHLY, CDR2 FYNNEI. The V and J ends lost 5 bases and 3 bases, in that order; junction bases with no gene match: 4. The CDR3 DNA reads TGTGCCAGCAGTAGACAGGGTATCTACGAGCAGTACTTC. Residues: CASSRQGIYEQYF.

This rearrangement joins TRBV5-1 to TRBJ2-5, with TRBD2 matching 10 bases. The trim removed 0 bases at V and 5 bases at J, leaving 7 bases unmatched. This CDR3 region has 16 residues. Germline assignment: CDR1 SGHRS and CDR2 YFSETQ. The CDR3 region has the DNA TGCGCCAGCAGCTTGGAGGCTAGCGGGGGCAGGGAGACCCAGTACTTC. As protein: CASSLEASGGRETQYF.

There are a few counts of this clone. This chain connects TRBV29-1 to TRBJ2-3; 9 bases line up with TRBD1. Germline CDR1 is SQVTM and CDR2 is ANQGSEA. This CDR3 spans 15 amino acids. With V trimmed by 7 bases and J by 7 bases, 15 bases remained unmatched. The CDR3 is CSAPSNGTGLYTQYF. The DNA of the CDR3 is TGCAGCGCCCCGTCGAATGGGACAGGGTTGTATACGCAGTATTTT.

The chain has TRBV18 and TRBJ1-1, with D tentatively TRBD1 (5 bases). V was shortened by 3 bases and J by 2 bases, with 16 bases between the two germline ends. The CDR3 sequence is 16 residues long. Germline CDR1 reads KGHSH; CDR2 reads LQKENI. DNA for the CDR3: TGTGCCAGCTCACCTTTATTAGGAGGGGCAAACACTGAAGCTTTCTTT. Its protein product is CASSPLLGGANTEAFF.

This clone was counted only a few times. The chain carries TRBV9 and TRBJ2-7; D possibly uses TRBD1 or TRBD2 (5 bases each). Trimming took off 1 base at V and 6 bases at J, with 11 bases between the two ends. The germline CDR1 and CDR2 sequences are SGDLS and YYNGEE. The CDR3 extends over 13 amino acids. CDR3 in amino acids: CASSVRQGAEQYF. The CDR3 nucleotides are TGTGCCAGCAGCGTACGTCAGGGAGCCGAGCAGTACTTC.

This clone showed up just a few times. The sample has other DNA sequences that encode this CDR3 too. This chain connects TRBV15 to TRBJ2-5; TRBD1 aligns across 9 bases. Germline V gene data show CDR1 as LNHNV and CDR2 as YYDKDF (reference sequence). This CDR3 comprises 15 residues. V lost 1 base to trimming and J lost 3 bases; unmatched junction nucleotides: 3. The chain's CDR3 is CATSRGGTGKETQYF. In nucleotides, the CDR3 is TGTGCCACCAGCAGAGGGGGGACAGGGAAAGAGACCCAGTACTTC.

In its sample, this clone was seen a few times. The V and J genes are TRBV23-1 and TRBJ1-1; 10 positions agree with TRBD1. TRBV23-1 is given ORF status, its function remaining uncertain. Unmatched junction bases numbered 11, after V lost 8 bases and J lost 2 bases. The CDR3 has 16 residues. CDR3 residues: CASAVRTGGINTEAFF. The CDR3 DNA follows: TGCGCCAGCGCAGTTCGGACAGGGGGGATTAACACTGAAGCTTTCTTT.

V usage is TRBV7-9 and J usage is TRBJ2-5; D possibly corresponds to TRBD2 (6 bases). The CDR3 is 14 amino acids. Germline CDR1 is SEHNR and CDR2 is FQNEAQ (reference sequence). V dropped 3 bases and J dropped 2 bases, with 10 bases sitting between them. The CDR3 bases are TGTGCCAGCAGCTTCGGGGGACCGCAAGAGACCCAGTACTTC. It specifies CASSFGGPQETQYF.

CDR3 in amino acids: CASSHPGQGLSDTQYF. The CDR3 DNA is TGCGCCAGCAGCCACCCGGGACAGGGTCTCTCGGATACGCAGTATTTT. The chain couples TRBV4-1 to TRBJ2-3; 9 bases align to TRBD1. V was pared by 3 bases and J by 6 bases, with 10 bases of the junction left unmatched. The CDR3 contains 16 residues. CDR1 MGHRA and CDR2 YSYEKL come from the germline V gene.

This chain connects TRBV9 to TRBJ1-4; D possibly corresponds to TRBD1 (5 bases). The CDR3 runs to 14 residues. V was clipped by 0 bases and J by 8 bases, with 11 bases between them. Per germline, CDR1 SGDLS and CDR2 YYNGEE. In nucleotides, the CDR3 is TGTGCCAGCAGCGTAGGTCAGGGTCGAGAAAAACTGTTTTTT. Its translation is CASSVGQGREKLFF.

The chain is built from TRBV5-4 and TRBJ1-1; D not certain. Germline lookup yields CDR1 SGHNT and CDR2 YYREEE (reference sequence). V lost 4 bases and J lost 0, with 10 bases in between. There are 14 residues in the CDR3. The CDR3 region is CASSLVGVNTEAFF. The CDR3 DNA is TGTGCCAGCAGCCTTGTGGGTGTGAACACTGAAGCTTTCTTT.